These T cell receptor beta chains were read from a single sample in a study of low-dose radiotherapy and immunotherapy resistance in tumors. One entry per CDR3 protein, called by TCRdb with MiXCR from the reads. Among some 100,000 distinct CDR3 sequences listed, 20% were seen once. Sequenced material: PBMCs, taken after low-dose radiotherapy plus immunotherapy. Source of these receptors: a female donor with ovarian cancer. The CDR3 runs from the conserved cysteine through the conserved F or W. D genes are given only for firm matches. Rows give clone size only sometimes, using once, few, many, or a class for an expanded clone.

CDR3nt,CDR3aa,abundance,j_gene,d_gene,v_gene
TGTGCCAGCAGCCCAGGGGGCTTGATCTCACCCCTCCACTTT,CASSPGGLISPLHF,many,TRBJ1-6,TRBD1,TRBV7-3
TGTGCCTGGAGGGGGGGGGTAAACACCGGGGAGCTGTTTTTT,CAWRGGVNTGELFF,-,TRBJ2-2,TRBD2,TRBV30
TGCAGTGCTTGGCCCAGCACAGATACGCAGTATTTT,CSAWPSTDTQYF,-,TRBJ2-3,-,TRBV20-1
TGTGCCAGCAGCTGGGGGAACAGACACACCGGGGAGCTGTTTTTT,CASSWGNRHTGELFF,many,TRBJ2-2,-,TRBV5-4
TGTGCCAGTAGTACCACTAGCGGGGGGCGGTACGAGCAGTACTTC,CASSTTSGGRYEQYF,many,TRBJ2-7,TRBD2,TRBV19
TGCGCCAGCAGCCAAGATCCGGGGACGGGTATGAAGACCCAGTACTTC,CASSQDPGTGMKTQYF,few,TRBJ2-5,-,TRBV4-1
TGTGCCAGCAGCCCCTACAGAGGCCAGAACTATGGCTACACCTTC,CASSPYRGQNYGYTF,few,TRBJ1-2,-,TRBV13
TGTGCCAGCAGCTCCGGGACTAGCGGGTACAATGAGCAGTTCTTC,CASSSGTSGYNEQFF,many,TRBJ2-1,TRBD2,TRBV7-3
TGTGCCACCAGCAGAGGCGGACAGGGGGCTGAAATTCAGTACTTC,CATSRGGQGAEIQYF,many,TRBJ2-4,TRBD1,TRBV13
TGTGCCAGCAGAACAGGGGGGTATCTCCTCCACTTT,CASRTGGYLLHF,once,TRBJ1-6,TRBD1,TRBV28
TGTGCCAGCAGTTACCAGGGGACCCCATCCCCGAGCACTGAAGCTTTCTTT,CASSYQGTPSPSTEAFF,-,TRBJ1-1,-,TRBV6-5
TGTGCCAGCAGTTTACGACACTCCGAGACTAGCGGGAGGGCCAATGAGCAGTACTTC,CASSLRHSETSGRANEQYF,-,TRBJ2-7,TRBD2,TRBV12-3/TRBV12-4
TGTGCCAGTGGGGTACGGGACACCCCCTTGGAGCAGTACTTC,CASGVRDTPLEQYF,many,TRBJ2-7,-,TRBV19
TGCGCCAGCAGCCAAGGGGTCGGGGGGGGCGCCCCCTACGAGCAGTACTTC,CASSQGVGGGAPYEQYF,few,TRBJ2-7,TRBD2,TRBV4-3
TGTGCCAGCAGTTTCGAGGGGGAGGAGCAGCCCCAGCATTTT,CASSFEGEEQPQHF,-,TRBJ1-5,-,TRBV12-3/TRBV12-4
TGTGCCAGCAGTGAAATCCCAGGGTGGGGGGTTCAGCCCCAGCATTTT,CASSEIPGWGVQPQHF,-,TRBJ1-5,-,TRBV6-2/TRBV6-3
TGTGCCTGGAGTAATGGCTACGAGCAGTACTTC,CAWSNGYEQYF,many,TRBJ2-7,-,TRBV30
TGTGCCACCAGTGATTTTCCTCTAGTCAATGAGCAGTTCTTC,CATSDFPLVNEQFF,many,TRBJ2-1,-,TRBV24-1
TGCAGTGCTAGAGGGGGGACTAGCGGGAGGCGGGAGACCCAGTACTTC,CSARGGTSGRRETQYF,many,TRBJ2-5,TRBD2,TRBV20-1
TGTGCCAGCAGCTCTTCCTTTGGATACAATGAGCAGTTCTTC,CASSSSFGYNEQFF,many,TRBJ2-1,-,TRBV11-3
TGTGCCAGCCGGGGACAGGGGGCTGGGGAGCAGTACTTC,CASRGQGAGEQYF,many,TRBJ2-7,TRBD1,TRBV2
TGTGCCAGCAGACCCTACAGGGGGCAAGAGACCCAGTACTTC,CASRPYRGQETQYF,-,TRBJ2-5,TRBD1,TRBV5-8
TGCAGTGCTAGAGAGGGGCAGGGCGGGCCAGATACGCAGTATTTT,CSAREGQGGPDTQYF,many,TRBJ2-3,-,TRBV20-1
TGTGCCAGTAGTATAGGAATTTGGGACAGATCTGCTACGCGGACCGGGGAGCTGTTTTTT,CASSIGIWDRSATRTGELFF,many,TRBJ2-2,TRBD1,TRBV19
TGTGCCAGCACAGAAGGGACAGGATCCTACGAGCAGTACTTC,CASTEGTGSYEQYF,-,TRBJ2-7,TRBD1,TRBV28
TGCGCCAGCAGCTTGGATAGCGGGTCCTACAATGAGCAGTTCTTC,CASSLDSGSYNEQFF,-,TRBJ2-1,TRBD2,TRBV5-1
TGTGCCAGCAGTTACCCAGATACGCAGTATTTT,CASSYPDTQYF,many,TRBJ2-3,-,TRBV18
TGCAGTGGTAGACTAGCGGGAGAAGTAGATACGCAGTATTTT,CSGRLAGEVDTQYF,many,TRBJ2-3,TRBD2,TRBV20-1
TGCAGCGTTGCAGGACTAGCGGGCCTAACAGATACGCAGTATTTT,CSVAGLAGLTDTQYF,many,TRBJ2-3,TRBD2,TRBV29-1
TGCAGCGTTGTAGGTGGTTTACAAGAGACCCAGTACTTC,CSVVGGLQETQYF,many,TRBJ2-5,-,TRBV29-1
TGTGCCAGCAGCATACAGGGCCGAGGGCTGGGGCAGTACTTC,CASSIQGRGLGQYF,many,TRBJ2-7,-,TRBV28
TGTGCCAGCAGCTTTCTCCAAAGCTCCTACAATGAGCAGTTCTTC,CASSFLQSSYNEQFF,many,TRBJ2-1,-,TRBV7-3
TGTGCCAGCAGCCAAGACGGGCCAGGGAGCAATCAGCCCCAGCATTTT,CASSQDGPGSNQPQHF,many,TRBJ1-5,-,TRBV4-2
TGTGCCAGCAGACCCAGGGTTTCCATTTACAATGAGCAGTTCTTC,CASRPRVSIYNEQFF,many,TRBJ2-1,-,TRBV27
TGTGCCAGCGGCGAACAGGCCAAGAACACTGAAGCTTTCTTT,CASGEQAKNTEAFF,-,TRBJ1-1,-,TRBV6-2/TRBV6-3
TGTGCCAGCAGCGTAGGAAGGGATTCACCCCTCCACTTT,CASSVGRDSPLHF,many,TRBJ1-6,-,TRBV9
TGCAGTGCTAGAGTTGTCACGGGCTCCTACGAGCAGTACTTC,CSARVVTGSYEQYF,many,TRBJ2-7,-,TRBV20-1
TGTGCCAGCAGTCATCTGGTGGGGACGTACACCGGGGAGCTGTTTTTT,CASSHLVGTYTGELFF,many,TRBJ2-2,-,TRBV6-2/TRBV6-3
TGTGCCAGCAGCTTAACCGGGGAGCTGTTTTTT,CASSLTGELFF,many,TRBJ2-2,-,TRBV13
TGTGCTAGTGGTTTGGGGGGGACTAGCGGGACCGAGCAGTACTTC,CASGLGGTSGTEQYF,few,TRBJ2-7,TRBD2,TRBV12-5
TGTGCCAGCAGCTTCCTAGCGGGAGGTGGTCGGGCAGATACGCAGTATTTT,CASSFLAGGGRADTQYF,-,TRBJ2-3,TRBD2,TRBV7-2
TGTGCCAGCAGCTTGGGGACAGGGCTCTACGAGCAGTACTTC,CASSLGTGLYEQYF,-,TRBJ2-7,TRBD1,TRBV5-3
TGCGCCAGCAGCCTAGCAGTACTAGCGGGGGTTGTGGATGAGCAGTTCTTC,CASSLAVLAGVVDEQFF,many,TRBJ2-1,TRBD2,TRBV5-1
TGTGCCAGCAGTTCGGGACCGGGGACCGGGGAGCTGTTTTTT,CASSSGPGTGELFF,many,TRBJ2-2,-,TRBV6-6
TGTGCCAGCAGTTTTGACAGGGGAACGAACACTGAAGCTTTCTTT,CASSFDRGTNTEAFF,many,TRBJ1-1,TRBD1,TRBV12-3/TRBV12-4
TGTGCCAGCAGTATACTAGCGGGAGGGTGGACCGGGGAGCTGTTTTTT,CASSILAGGWTGELFF,many,TRBJ2-2,TRBD2,TRBV6-2/TRBV6-3
TGCAGTGCAAAGCGGGGATACAATGAGCAGTTCTTC,CSAKRGYNEQFF,many,TRBJ2-1,TRBD2,TRBV20-1
TGTGCCAGCAGTTTTGGACCCGGGACAGGGGGTGATGAGCAGTTCTTC,CASSFGPGTGGDEQFF,many,TRBJ2-1,TRBD1,TRBV12-3/TRBV12-4
TGTGCCTGGAGTATAGGGACTAGCGGGAGGTATTATATCGGAGATACGCAGTATTTT,CAWSIGTSGRYYIGDTQYF,-,TRBJ2-3,TRBD2,TRBV30
TGTGCCAGCAGTAGCGGCCTTACAGATACGCAGTATTTT,CASSSGLTDTQYF,-,TRBJ2-3,-,TRBV28
TGTGCCAGCAGCTCAACTAGCGGGAGAGGCGGGGAGACCCAGTACTTC,CASSSTSGRGGETQYF,many,TRBJ2-5,TRBD2,TRBV7-2
TGTGCCAGCAGCCCCGCCGGGACTAGATACAATGAGCAGTTCTTC,CASSPAGTRYNEQFF,many,TRBJ2-1,TRBD2,TRBV7-2
TGTGCCAGTAGTACCCGGACTAGCGGGAGGACTTATTCCTACGAGCAGTACTTC,CASSTRTSGRTYSYEQYF,many,TRBJ2-7,TRBD2,TRBV19
TGTGCCAGCAGCTTAGTTCCAGGAGGGTCCTATGGCTACACCTTC,CASSLVPGGSYGYTF,-,TRBJ1-2,-,TRBV11-2
TGTGCCAGCAGTGAACCGGGACAGGCCCCTGAAGCTTTCTTT,CASSEPGQAPEAFF,many,TRBJ1-1,TRBD1,TRBV6-2/TRBV6-3